Described below is a single T cell receptor (beta chain) sequence and its context. These data come from a study of shared clonotypes between healthy human individuals. Trimming took 5 bases from V and 7 from J, leaving 15 bases between them. Germline V gene sequence: CDR1 MDHEN, CDR2 SYDVKM. The CDR3 is made up of 14 amino acids. Profiling relied on immunoSEQ multiplex PCR, and the TCRdb table lists in-frame clones only, not all of them. The sample lists roughly 2.6 million clones, approximately 92% occurring once. The specimen was naive CD4+ T cells sorted from blood. Indicated subset: CD45RA+ positively selected. This chain connects TRBV28 to TRBJ1-5; D perhaps matches TRBD1 (6 bases). This receptor was identified in a man aged 18-30 years in good health. CDR3 loop: CASSTHTGTQPQHF. CDR3 nucleotide sequence: TGTGCCAGCAGTACCCACACAGGGACCCAGCCCCAGCATTTT.